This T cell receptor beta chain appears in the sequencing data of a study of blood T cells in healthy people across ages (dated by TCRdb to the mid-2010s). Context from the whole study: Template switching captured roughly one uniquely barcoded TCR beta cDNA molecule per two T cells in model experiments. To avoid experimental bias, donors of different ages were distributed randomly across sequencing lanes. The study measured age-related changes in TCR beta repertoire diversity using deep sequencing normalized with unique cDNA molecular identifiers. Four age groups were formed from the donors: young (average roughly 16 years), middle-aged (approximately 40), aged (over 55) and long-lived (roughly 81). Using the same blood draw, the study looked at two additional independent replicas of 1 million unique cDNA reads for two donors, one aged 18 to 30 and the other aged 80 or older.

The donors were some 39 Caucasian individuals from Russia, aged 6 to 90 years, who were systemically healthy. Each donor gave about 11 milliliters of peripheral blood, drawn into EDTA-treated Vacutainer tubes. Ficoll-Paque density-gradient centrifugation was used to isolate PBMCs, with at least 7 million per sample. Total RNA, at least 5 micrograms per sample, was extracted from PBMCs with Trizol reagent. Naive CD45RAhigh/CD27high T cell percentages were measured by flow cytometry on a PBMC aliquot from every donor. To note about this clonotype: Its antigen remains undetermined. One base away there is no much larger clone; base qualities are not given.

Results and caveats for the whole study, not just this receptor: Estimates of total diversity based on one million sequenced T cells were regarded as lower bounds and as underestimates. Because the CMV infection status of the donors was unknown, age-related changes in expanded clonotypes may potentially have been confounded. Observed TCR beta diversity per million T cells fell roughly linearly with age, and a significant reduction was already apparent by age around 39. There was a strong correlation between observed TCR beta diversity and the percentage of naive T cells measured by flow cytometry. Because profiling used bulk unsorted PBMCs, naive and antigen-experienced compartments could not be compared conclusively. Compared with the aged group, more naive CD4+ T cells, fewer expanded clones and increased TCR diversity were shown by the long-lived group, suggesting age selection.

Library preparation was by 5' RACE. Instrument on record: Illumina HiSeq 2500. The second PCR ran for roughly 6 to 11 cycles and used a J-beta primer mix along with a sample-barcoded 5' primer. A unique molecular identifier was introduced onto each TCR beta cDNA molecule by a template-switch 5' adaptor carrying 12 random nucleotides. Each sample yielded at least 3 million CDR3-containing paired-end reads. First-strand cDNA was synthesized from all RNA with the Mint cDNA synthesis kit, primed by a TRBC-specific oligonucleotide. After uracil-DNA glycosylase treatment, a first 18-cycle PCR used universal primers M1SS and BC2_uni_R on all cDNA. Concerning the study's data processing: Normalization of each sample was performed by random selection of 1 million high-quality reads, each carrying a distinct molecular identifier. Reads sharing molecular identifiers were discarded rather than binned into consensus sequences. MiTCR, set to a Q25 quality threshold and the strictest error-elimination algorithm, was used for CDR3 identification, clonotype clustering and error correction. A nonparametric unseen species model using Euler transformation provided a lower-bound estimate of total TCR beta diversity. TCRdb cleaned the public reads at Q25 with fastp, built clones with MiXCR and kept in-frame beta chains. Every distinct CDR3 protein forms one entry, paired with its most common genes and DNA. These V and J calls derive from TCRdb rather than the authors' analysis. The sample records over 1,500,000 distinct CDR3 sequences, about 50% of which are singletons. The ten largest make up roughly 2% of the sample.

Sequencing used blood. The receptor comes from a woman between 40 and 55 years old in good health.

DNA sequence: TGTGCCAGCAGCTTACAGGGCCTGAGCTCCTACGAGCAGTACTTC. Its protein is CASSLQGLSSYEQYF. The rearranged segments are TRBV7-2 and TRBJ2-7, and perhaps TRBD1 as D gene, on 5 matching bases. From cysteine to phenylalanine, the CDR3 is 15 amino acids long. Only the CDR3 part of the read is kept: 45 bases, read in frame from the first base. The trim is 2 bases for V and 0 bases for J, with a gap of 11 bases between the germline ends. Per the germline V gene, SGHTA is the CDR1 and FQGNSA is the CDR2. Joined to the reference TRBV7-2 and TRBJ2-7 proteins, this CDR3 gives the full variable domain: GAGVSQSPSNKVTEKGKDVELRCDPISGHTALYWYRQSLGQGLEFLIYFQGNSAPDKSGLPSDRFSAERTGGSVSTLTIQRTQQEDSAVYLCASSLQGLSSYEQYFGPGTRLTVT.